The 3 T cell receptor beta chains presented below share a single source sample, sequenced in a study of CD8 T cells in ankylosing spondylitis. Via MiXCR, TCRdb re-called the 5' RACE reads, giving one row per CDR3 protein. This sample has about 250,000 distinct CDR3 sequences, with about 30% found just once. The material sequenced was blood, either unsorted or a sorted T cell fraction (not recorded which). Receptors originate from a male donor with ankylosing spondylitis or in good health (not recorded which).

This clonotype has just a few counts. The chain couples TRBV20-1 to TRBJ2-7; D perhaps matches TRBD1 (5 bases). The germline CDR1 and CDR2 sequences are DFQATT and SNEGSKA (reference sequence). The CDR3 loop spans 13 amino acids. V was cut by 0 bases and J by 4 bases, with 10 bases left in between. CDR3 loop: CSARERAGYEQYF. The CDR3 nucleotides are TGCAGTGCTAGAGAACGAGCAGGGTACGAGCAGTACTTC.

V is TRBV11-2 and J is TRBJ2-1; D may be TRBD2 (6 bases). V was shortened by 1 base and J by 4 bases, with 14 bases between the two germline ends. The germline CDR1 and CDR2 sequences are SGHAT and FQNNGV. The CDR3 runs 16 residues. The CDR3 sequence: CASSLGRVPPYNEQFF. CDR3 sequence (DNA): TGTGCCAGCAGCTTAGGGAGGGTGCCCCCATACAATGAGCAGTTCTTC.

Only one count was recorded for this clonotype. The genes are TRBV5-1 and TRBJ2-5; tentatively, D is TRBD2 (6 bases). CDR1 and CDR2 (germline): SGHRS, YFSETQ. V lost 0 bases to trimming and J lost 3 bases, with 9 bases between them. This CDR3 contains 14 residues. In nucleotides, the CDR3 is TGCGCCAGCAGCTTGGAGTGGGGGGAAGAGACCCAGTACTTC. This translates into CASSLEWGEETQYF.